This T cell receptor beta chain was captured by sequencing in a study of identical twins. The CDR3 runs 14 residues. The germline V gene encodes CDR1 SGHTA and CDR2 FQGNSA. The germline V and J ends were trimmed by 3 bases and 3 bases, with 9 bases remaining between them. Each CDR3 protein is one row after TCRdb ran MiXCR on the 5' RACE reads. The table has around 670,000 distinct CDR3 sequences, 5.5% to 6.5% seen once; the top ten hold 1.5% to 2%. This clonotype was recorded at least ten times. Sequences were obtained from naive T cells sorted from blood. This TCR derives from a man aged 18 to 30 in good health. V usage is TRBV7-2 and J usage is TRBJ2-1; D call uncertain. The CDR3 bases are TGTGCCAGCAGCTTTAGAAGGAACTACAATGAGCAGTTCTTC. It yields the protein CASSFRRNYNEQFF.